Sequencing of this TCR beta chain was carried out in a study of radiotherapy plus CTLA-4 blockade in lung cancer. Study details: The study recorded objective responses in roughly a sixth of patients and disease control in roughly 34%. Study-level findings and limits: Researchers report tumor-derived TCR clones expanding in blood after radiotherapy plus ipilimumab.

Profiled with immunoSEQ multiplex PCR; TCRdb holds only in-frame clones, not every one. The profile shows around 80,000 clones, about four fifths of them singletons. For this clone: Its target is not known. Other DNA variants within this sample encode the same CDR3.

Patients with chemo-refractory metastatic non-small-cell lung cancer received focal radiation plus CTLA-4 blockade with ipilimumab. J was trimmed by 7 bases and V by 2 bases; bases with no gene match: 14. The germline gives CDR1 SGHNT, CDR2 YYREEE (reference sequence). CDR3 length: 16 amino acids. The sample consisted of peripheral blood, taken from a patient treated with radiotherapy plus ipilimumab. This chain connects TRBV5-4 to TRBJ2-7, with 8 bases lining up with TRBD2. This receptor was taken from a human donor with non-small cell lung cancer who had stable disease on radiotherapy plus ipilimumab. CDR3 nucleotide sequence: TGTGCCAGCAGCTTCGGGGGGGGGCGGAACTTACGGGAGCAGTACTTC. Translated: CASSFGGGRNLREQYF.